The 26 T cell receptor beta chains in this list originate from one sample, sequenced in a study of CD8+CD57+ T cells in acquired aplastic anemia. Sequencing was done on patients that had shown CD8+CD57+ cell expansion by flow cytometry. Genomic DNA, the template, was used for profiling of the TCR beta VDJ and CDR3. TCRdb recomputed calls from the reads with MiXCR, one row per CDR3 protein. The data contain more than 150,000 distinct CDR3 sequences, roughly half of them singletons. Source material: sorted CD4+, CD8+, or CD8+CD57+ T cells (not recorded which) from PBMCs. Receptor source: a human donor with aplastic anemia.

This chain connects TRBV14 to TRBJ1-1; perhaps TRBD1 as D (5 bases). CDR1 is SGHDN, CDR2 FVKESK, per germline. The CDR3 extends over 18 amino acids. V was cut by 0 bases and J by 7 bases, with 24 bases left in between. This CDR3 reads CASSQDGHVAGPNVEAFF. The CDR3 DNA reads as TGTGCCAGCAGCCAAGATGGACACGTGGCAGGGCCTAACGTTGAAGCTTTCTTT.

The chain recombines TRBV10-2 with TRBJ2-1; D gene uncertain. V was cut by 4 bases and J by 0 bases, with 13 bases left in between. This CDR3 spans 16 amino acids. The V gene's germline CDR1 is WSHSY and CDR2 SAAADI. The CDR3 DNA is TGCGCCAGCAGTGCCAACCGTATTAGCTCCTACAATGAGCAGTTCTTC. The encoded protein is CASSANRISSYNEQFF.

This clonotype came up many times. J is TRBJ2-1 and V is TRBV19; D possibly uses TRBD1 or TRBD2 (5 bases each). Germline V lookup: CDR1 LNHDA, CDR2 SQIVND (reference sequence). V shed 3 bases and J shed 8 bases, with 11 bases lying between them. The CDR3 sequence is 13 residues long. The CDR3 loop is CASSIQGDYEQFF. The CDR3 region has the DNA TGTGCCAGTAGTATTCAGGGAGACTATGAGCAGTTCTTC.

This clonotype was found a few times. A read error is possible here, since a much larger clone lies one base away. The V gene is TRBV19, the J gene TRBJ1-4; TRBD1 agrees at 10 bases. CDR3 length: 14 amino acids. Germline trimming cut 9 bases from V and 8 bases from J; bases unmatched to any gene: 9. Germline V gene lookup returns CDR1 LNHDA and CDR2 SQIVND (reference sequence). The CDR3: CASEDRGMKEKLFF. As DNA, the CDR3 is TGTGCCAGCGAGGACAGGGGGATGAAGGAAAAACTGTTTTTT.

A note on this clonotype: One junction end disagrees with the germline gene, perhaps due to a read error. The J gene is TRBJ2-7, the V gene TRBV30; D perhaps matches TRBD2 (5 bases). The CDR3 covers 12 residues. Germline V lookup: CDR1 GTSNPN, CDR2 SVGIG (reference sequence). CDR3 in DNA: TGTGCCTGGAGCGGGGTCAACTACGAACAGTACTTC. Protein: CAWSGVNYEQYF.

This clonotype was counted at least ten times. The V gene is TRBV11-2, the J gene TRBJ2-1; D unresolved. The V gene lost 5 bases and the J gene lost 0 bases, with 14 bases spanning the gap. Germline CDR1 reads SGHAT; CDR2 reads FQNNGV. CDR3 size: 16 residues. The CDR3 reads CASSPLPGSSYNEQFF. The CDR3 nucleotides are TGTGCCAGCAGCCCGCTGCCGGGTAGCTCCTACAATGAGCAGTTCTTC.

The gene calls are TRBV19 and TRBJ1-2, with D maybe TRBD1 (5 bases). V dropped 0 bases and J dropped 5 bases, with 10 bases sitting between them. CDR1 and CDR2 from the germline V gene are LNHDA and SQIVND (reference sequence). This CDR3 spans 14 amino acids. In nucleotides, the CDR3 is TGTGCCAGTAGTATAGATGAGACAGTTTATGGCTACACCTTC. It specifies CASSIDETVYGYTF. Based on the CDR3 plus reference TRBV19 and TRBJ1-2, the full variable domain is DGGITQSPKYLFRKEGQNVTLSCEQNLNHDAMYWYRQDPGQGLRLIYYSQIVNDFQKGDIAEGYSVSREKKESFPLTVTSAQKNPTAFYLCASSIDETVYGYTFGSGTRLTVV.

This clonotype has ten or more counts. This sequence joins TRBV7-2 and TRBJ1-5; tentative D call: TRBD1 (6 bases). This CDR3 is built from 14 residues. The V gene lost 5 bases and the J gene lost 11 bases, with 19 bases spanning the gap. Per the germline V gene, CDR1 is SGHTA and CDR2 is FQGNSA. This CDR3 reads CASSLGGPGTAQHF. Written as DNA, the CDR3 is TGTGCCAGCAGCCTGGGGGGCCCGGGGACGGCCCAGCATTTT.

The V gene is TRBV11-1, the J gene TRBJ2-7, with D possibly being TRBD1 or TRBD2 (5 bases each). V gave up 4 bases and J gave up 2 bases, with 21 bases separating them. The CDR3 is 17 residues long. The germline V gene has CDR1 SGHAT and CDR2 FQDESV (reference sequence). CDR3 amino acids: CASSSPPRGPSTYEQYV. CDR3 nucleotide sequence: TGTGCCAGCAGCTCGCCTCCAAGGGGACCGAGCACCTACGAGCAGTACGTC.

Note on this clonotype: At one end the junction does not follow the germline gene, possibly because of a read error. The CDR3 here is CASSPLGQGNSYEQYF. The DNA of the CDR3 is TGTGCCAGCTCACCACTGGGACAGGGGAACTCCTACGAGCAGTACTTT. This chain links TRBV9 with TRBJ2-7; 10 nucleotides agree with TRBD1. Germline values: CDR1 SGDLS, CDR2 YYNGEE. The CDR3 runs to 16 residues. Drawing the rest from reference TRBV9 and TRBJ2-7, the complete variable domain is DSGVTQTPKHLITATGQRVTLRCSPRSGDLSVYWYQQSLDQGLQFLIQYYNGEERAKGNILERFSAQQFPDLHSELNLSSLELGDSALYFCASSPLGQGNSYEQYFGPGTRLTVT.

The rearrangement links TRBV19 to TRBJ2-3; D gene unclear. Germline lookup yields CDR1 LNHDA and CDR2 SQIVND (reference sequence). Between the trimmed V and J ends, which lost 8 bases and 0 bases, there was a span of 12 bases. There are 14 residues in the CDR3. The CDR3 loop reads CASEGPLSTDTQYF. CDR3 sequence (DNA): TGTGCCAGTGAAGGGCCGCTAAGCACAGATACGCAGTATTTT.

The sample holds many counts of this clonotype. The chain uses TRBV20-1 and TRBJ2-7; D is unclear. The CDR3 consists of 12 residues. Deletions cut 0 bases from V and 3 bases from J, with 6 bases between. Germline-derived CDR1 and CDR2 are DFQATT and SNEGSKA (reference sequence). For the CDR3, the DNA is TGCAGTGCTAGAGAAGGACGCTACGAGCAGTACTTC. This codes for CSAREGRYEQYF.

This clonotype has only one observation. V usage is TRBV5-4 and J usage is TRBJ1-6; 9 bases map to TRBD1. Per germline, CDR1 SGHNT and CDR2 YYREEE (reference sequence). The CDR3 has 15 amino acids. Trimming cost V 3 bases and J 7 bases; bases outside gene matches: 5. CDR3: CASSSDRGGNSPLHF. In DNA, the CDR3 is TGTGCCAGCAGCTCGGACAGGGGAGGAAATTCACCCCTCCACTTT.

Comment on this clonotype: A much larger clone lies a single base off, so this may be a read error. The chain carries TRBV5-8 and TRBJ2-1; 7 positions agree with TRBD1. Germline V lookup: CDR1 SGHTS, CDR2 YDEGEE. With 4 bases clipped from V and 7 bases from J, the junction kept 8 bases outside the gene matches. The CDR3 is 14 amino acids. The CDR3 DNA follows: TGTGCCAGCAGCGCGGCAGGGGGTAAAAATGAGCAGTTCTTC. Protein: CASSAAGGKNEQFF.

The CDR3 bases are TGTGCCAGTAGTCCGTCACTAGCGACTCCCCTGTACGAGCAGTACTTC. Its translation is CASSPSLATPLYEQYF. The chain couples TRBV19 to TRBJ2-7; 7 nucleotides line up with TRBD2. Looked up from germline, CDR1 is LNHDA and CDR2 is SQIVND (reference sequence). This CDR3 comprises 16 residues. J lost 4 bases, V lost 5 bases, and 14 bases had no gene match. The full variable domain, completed using reference TRBV19 and TRBJ2-7, is DGGITQSPKYLFRKEGQNVTLSCEQNLNHDAMYWYRQDPGQGLRLIYYSQIVNDFQKGDIAEGYSVSREKKESFPLTVTSAQKNPTAFYLCASSPSLATPLYEQYFGPGTRLTVT.

The chain employs TRBV7-2 and TRBJ1-2; D is perhaps TRBD1 (6 bases). Between the trimmed V and J ends, which lost 4 bases and 7 bases, there was a span of 13 bases. Germline CDR1 SGHTA, CDR2 FQGNSA. The CDR3 spans 13 residues. CDR3 coding DNA: TGTGCCAGCAGCTCTAGACAGGCTCCTGGCTACACCTTC. Translated, it gives CASSSRQAPGYTF.

This clonotype came up many times. The chain carries TRBV4-3 and TRBJ1-2; 8 positions agree with TRBD1. V was clipped by 4 bases and J by 2 bases; unmatched bases: 6. There are 15 residues in the CDR3. The germline V gene encodes CDR1 LGHNA and CDR2 YSLEER. Here the CDR3 reads CASSPRDRMNYGYTF. The CDR3 DNA follows: TGCGCCAGCAGCCCCCGGGACAGGATGAACTATGGCTACACCTTC.

This clonotype was counted ten times or more. The CDR3 DNA sequence: TGTGCCAGTCAGGAGGGAGCGAACACCGGGGAGCTGTTTTTT. Its protein is CASQEGANTGELFF. V gene TRBV19 combines with J gene TRBJ2-2, with TRBD2 as a possible D gene (6 bases). The CDR3 contains 14 residues. Germline CDR1 LNHDA, CDR2 SQIVND (reference sequence). V was pared by 8 bases and J by 0 bases, with 10 bases between.

The chain couples TRBV25-1 to TRBJ2-7; tentatively, D is TRBD2 (6 bases). Germline CDR1 is MGHDK and CDR2 is SYGVNS. V lost 9 bases and J 2 bases, leaving 23 bases between the germline ends. The CDR3 totals 16 residues. CDR3 coding DNA: TGTGCCAGTAGCGTAGGGACTCCACCGGGCCCCTACGAGCAGTACTTC. It translates to CASSVGTPPGPYEQYF.

The rearrangement uses TRBV6-6 and TRBJ1-1; D uncertain. The CDR3 length is 10 residues. Trimming pared 10 bases from V and 9 bases from J, leaving 12 bases between. CDR1 is MNHNY and CDR2 is SVGAGI in the germline V gene (reference sequence). The CDR3 spells CATRWEQAFF. CDR3 DNA: TGTGCCACCAGGTGGGAACAAGCTTTCTTT.

J is TRBJ1-3 and V is TRBV19; tentatively, D is TRBD1 (5 bases). The CDR3 sequence is 13 residues long. The V gene's germline CDR1 is LNHDA and CDR2 SQIVND (reference sequence). V was trimmed by 9 bases and J by 3 bases, leaving 12 bases between them. The CDR3 spells CASWGSFGNTIYF. The CDR3 DNA reads TGTGCCAGCTGGGGCAGCTTTGGAAACACCATATATTTT.

A remark on this clonotype: A read error may produce the germline difference seen at one junction end. The genes are TRBV2 and TRBJ1-2, with 9 positions matching TRBD1. The CDR3 is 13 amino acids. Germline CDR1 and CDR2: SNHLY and FYNNEI. The CDR3 DNA is TGCGCCAGCAGGACAGGGGAAAGGTATGGCTACACCTTC. It translates to CASRTGERYGYTF.

V is TRBV19 and J is TRBJ1-2; the D is unclear. Per the germline V gene, CDR1 is LNHDA and CDR2 is SQIVND (reference sequence). This CDR3 contains 11 residues. The V and J ends lost 5 bases and 8 bases respectively, with 9 bases between them. The CDR3: CASSQSLGYTF. CDR3 nucleotide sequence: TGTGCCAGTAGTCAAAGCTTGGGCTACACCTTC.

V usage is TRBV10-3 and J usage is TRBJ1-3; D may be TRBD1 (6 bases). CDR3 length equals 14 residues. Germline loops: CDR1 ENHRY, CDR2 SYGVKD. V lost 6 bases and J lost 0, with 9 bases in between. The CDR3 sequence: CAIRDSNSGNTIYF. CDR3 DNA sequence: TGTGCCATCAGGGACAGCAACTCTGGAAACACCATATATTTT.

As for this clonotype: A much larger clone lies one base from this, so it may be a read error. This CDR3 is missing its conserved last phenylalanine or tryptophan, likely due to a read error. This chain uses TRBV6-2 or TRBV6-3 with TRBJ2-7; 13 bases are shared with TRBD2. The CDR3 runs 15 residues. Germline CDR1 is MNHEY and CDR2 is SVGEGT. With 6 bases clipped from V and 1 base from J, the junction kept 3 bases outside the gene matches. The CDR3, as DNA: TGTGCCAGCAGGGAGGGACTAGCGGGGTCCTACGAGCAGTACGCC. This codes for CASREGLAGSYEQYA.

This clonotype was recorded at least ten times. The V and J genes are TRBV20-1 and TRBJ2-5, with D hard to call. Trimming took 5 bases from V and 2 from J, leaving 3 bases between them. The CDR3 length is 10 residues. CDR1 and CDR2 (germline): DFQATT, SNEGSKA (reference sequence). The CDR3 protein is CSAYQETQYF. CDR3 bases: TGCAGTGCTTATCAAGAGACCCAGTACTTC.